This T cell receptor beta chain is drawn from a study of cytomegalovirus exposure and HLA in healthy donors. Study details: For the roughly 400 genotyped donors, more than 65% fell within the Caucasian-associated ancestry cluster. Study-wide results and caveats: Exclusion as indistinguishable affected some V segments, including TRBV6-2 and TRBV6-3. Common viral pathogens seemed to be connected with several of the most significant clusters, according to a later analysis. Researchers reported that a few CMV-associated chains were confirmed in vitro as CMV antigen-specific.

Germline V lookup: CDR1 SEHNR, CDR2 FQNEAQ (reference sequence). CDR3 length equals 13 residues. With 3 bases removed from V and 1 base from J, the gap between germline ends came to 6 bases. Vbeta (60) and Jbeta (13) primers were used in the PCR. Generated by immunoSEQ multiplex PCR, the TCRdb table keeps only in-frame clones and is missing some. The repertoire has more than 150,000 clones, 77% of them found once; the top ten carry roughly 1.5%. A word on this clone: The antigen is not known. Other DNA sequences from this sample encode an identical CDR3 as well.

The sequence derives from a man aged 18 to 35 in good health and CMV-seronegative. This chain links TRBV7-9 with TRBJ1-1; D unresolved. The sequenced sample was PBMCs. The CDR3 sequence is CASSLTENTEAFF. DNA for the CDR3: TGTGCCAGCAGCTTGACTGAGAACACTGAAGCTTTCTTT.